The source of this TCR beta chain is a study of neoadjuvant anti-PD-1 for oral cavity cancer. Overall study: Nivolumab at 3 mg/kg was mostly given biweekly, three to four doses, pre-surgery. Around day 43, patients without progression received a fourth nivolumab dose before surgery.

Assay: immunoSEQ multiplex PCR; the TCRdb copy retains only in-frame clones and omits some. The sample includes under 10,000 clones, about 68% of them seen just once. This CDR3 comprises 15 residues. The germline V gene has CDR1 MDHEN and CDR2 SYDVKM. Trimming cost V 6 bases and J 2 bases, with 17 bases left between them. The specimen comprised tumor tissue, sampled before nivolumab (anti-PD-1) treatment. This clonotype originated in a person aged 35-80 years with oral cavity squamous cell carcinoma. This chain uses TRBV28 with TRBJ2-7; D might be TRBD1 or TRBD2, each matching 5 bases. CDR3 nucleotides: TGTGCCAGCAGCCCTCCCTTGGGGCGGGCCTACGAGCAGTACTTC. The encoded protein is CASSPPLGRAYEQYF.